The present entry profiles one T cell receptor beta chain with its context. Antigen unknown. Antigen-specific CD4+ T cell clonotypes were called by their expansion after viral peptide-pool culture in ViraFEST. Following 10 days of culture, CD4+ T cells were isolated. Among the vaccine recipients, none had a prior SARS-CoV-2 infection, and nucleocapsid antibodies were negative. PBMC were cultured at roughly 2.2 million per well with roughly 10 IU/ml IL-2 and 10 ug/ml peptides. At days 3 and 7, half of the medium was exchanged for IL-2 medium. The V end was cut by 5 bases, the J end by 9 bases, with 11 bases between. This CDR3 has 12 amino acids. The entry originates in a study of vaccination effects on CD4 cells after COVID-19. Produced via immunoSEQ multiplex PCR; TCRdb's table is partial and in-frame only. The sample holds roughly 61,000 clones, roughly four fifths seen once. Study results and caveats: Late in the post-vaccination period, infection-induced and vaccine-induced clones underwent marked clonal contraction.

The V and J genes are TRBV12-3 or TRBV12-4 and TRBJ2-4; D possibly corresponds to TRBD1 (5 bases). Sequenced here: CD4+ T cells from PBMCs cultured with HCoV-229E spike peptides, sampled before COVID-19 vaccination. This clonotype originated in a human donor who received a COVID-19 vaccine. CDR3 bases: TGTGCCAGCAGTACAGGTTTTCGCATTCAGTACTTC. Translation: CASSTGFRIQYF.